These 20 T cell receptor beta chains were sequenced from one sample in a study of shared clonotypes between healthy human individuals. TCRdb's table, derived via immunoSEQ multiplex PCR, lists solely in-frame clones and lacks some. Among about 2.1 million clones listed, about 92% were seen once. Naive-designated CD8 cells lacked CD45RO, were positively enriched for CCR7, and omitted terminally differentiated effector memory CD45RA+ cells. The sample consisted of naive CD8+ T cells from PBMCs. Source of these receptors: a man aged 18-30 years in good health. Some clones in this sample may be carry-over from other donors' samples.

This clone was seen once. The J gene is TRBJ2-1, the V gene TRBV29-1; D gene uncertain. CDR1 and CDR2 from the germline V gene are SQVTM and ANQGSEA. CDR3 length: 14 residues. Trimming took 3 bases from V and 0 from J, leaving 9 bases between them. The CDR3 nucleotides are TGCAGCGTTGAGGGGTCCCACTCCTACAATGAGCAGTTCTTC. It is translated as CSVEGSHSYNEQFF.

This clone was detected once. The rearrangement joins TRBV5-6 to TRBJ1-1, with D possibly matching TRBD1 (6 bases). In germline, CDR1 is SGHDT, CDR2 YYEEEE. The CDR3 has 14 amino acids. Trimming pared 4 bases from V and 3 bases from J, leaving 13 bases between. The CDR3 loop reads CASSTGTSYTEAFF. CDR3 DNA sequence: TGTGCCAGCAGCACCGGGACAAGCTACACTGAAGCTTTCTTT.

The chain links TRBV9 to TRBJ2-7; tentatively, D is TRBD1 or TRBD2 (5 bases each). Germline V gives CDR1 SGDLS, CDR2 YYNGEE. The V end was cut by 4 bases, the J end by 0 bases, with 14 bases between. The CDR3 is 15 amino acids. The CDR3 DNA reads as TGTGCCAGCAGCCAGTCACGGGGCTTCTCCTACGAGCAGTACTTC. It translates to CASSQSRGFSYEQYF.

The chain recombines TRBV28 with TRBJ2-7; D perhaps matches TRBD2 (6 bases). V shed 4 bases and J shed 3 bases, with 22 bases lying between them. There are 17 residues in the CDR3. Germline CDR1 is MDHEN and CDR2 is SYDVKM. Here the CDR3 DNA reads TGTGCCAGCAGTTCCCCCTTACTGGCGGGACCCCTCTACGAGCAGTACTTC. Its translation: CASSSPLLAGPLYEQYF. Full variable domain (outside the CDR3, taken from reference TRBV28 and TRBJ2-7): DVKVTQSSRYLVKRTGEKVFLECVQDMDHENMFWYRQDPGLGLRLIYFSYDVKMKEKGDIPEGYSVSREKKERFSLILESASTNQTSMYLCASSSPLLAGPLYEQYFGPGTRLTVT.

DNA of the CDR3: TGTGCCAGCAGTCACGGGACTAGCGGGTACAATGAGCAGTTCTTC. Amino acid sequence: CASSHGTSGYNEQFF. The chain links TRBV28 to TRBJ2-1; 12 nucleotides line up with TRBD2. CDR1 is MDHEN, CDR2 SYDVKM, per germline. The V and J ends lost 5 bases and 4 bases, in that order; junction bases with no gene match: 3. The CDR3 is made up of 15 amino acids.

This clone has just one count. This chain uses TRBV18 with TRBJ1-1; D unresolved. CDR1 and CDR2 (germline): KGHSH, LQKENI. V was pared by 0 bases and J by 1 base, with 12 bases between. This CDR3 contains 16 residues. CDR3 bases: TGTGCCAGCTCACCACCTCTTCCAGGCAAGAACACTGAAGCTTTCTTT. It translates to CASSPPLPGKNTEAFF.

The chain has TRBV6-6 and TRBJ2-7, with D maybe TRBD2 (6 bases). Germline CDR1 MNHNY, CDR2 SVGAGI (reference sequence). The CDR3 consists of 14 residues. V was clipped by 2 bases and J by 5 bases, with 13 bases between them. CDR3 DNA sequence: TGTGCCAGCAGTTACCCGCGGAGGGTCCACGAGCAGTACTTC. Amino acids: CASSYPRRVHEQYF.

The chain combines TRBV5-6 with TRBJ2-7, with D perhaps TRBD1 or TRBD2 (5 bases each). V dropped 2 bases and J dropped 3 bases, with 12 bases sitting between them. The CDR3 runs to 14 residues. Germline lookup yields CDR1 SGHDT and CDR2 YYEEEE. The CDR3 DNA follows: TGTGCCAGCAGCTTATTCGCAGGGAGCTACGAGCAGTACTTC. This codes for CASSLFAGSYEQYF.

This chain joins TRBV2 and TRBJ2-7, with TRBD2 matching 11 bases. Trimming took 3 bases from V and 1 from J; bases not matched to a gene: 5. There are 16 residues in the CDR3. Germline V CDR1 and CDR2: SNHLY, FYNNEI. The CDR3 DNA reads TGTGCCAGCAGTGATTGGGGGACTAGCGGTTCCTACGAGCAGTACTTC. Translated: CASSDWGTSGSYEQYF.

To note about this clone: Other DNA sequences in the same sample also yield this CDR3. J is TRBJ2-1 and V is TRBV27, with D possibly being TRBD2 (5 bases). This CDR3 is 15 amino acids long. V lost 2 bases and J lost 2, with 10 bases in between. Germline CDR1 and CDR2: MNHEY and SMNVEV (reference sequence). CDR3 loop: CASSLVGVPYNEQFF. Written as DNA, the CDR3 is TGTGCCAGCAGTTTAGTGGGAGTCCCCTACAATGAGCAGTTCTTC.

The chain combines TRBV7-9 with TRBJ2-1, with D uncertain. The CDR3 contains 11 residues. Trimming shortened V by 6 bases and J by 12 bases, and 12 bases separated the two germline ends. Germline V gives CDR1 SEHNR, CDR2 FQNEAQ (reference sequence). The CDR3 region has the DNA TGTGCCAGCAGGAGTTCAGACCCGCAGTTCTTC. Translating it yields CASRSSDPQFF.

V is TRBV4-1 and J is TRBJ2-7; D perhaps matches TRBD1 (5 bases). Trimming took off 1 base at V and 3 bases at J, with 16 bases between the two ends. Germline V CDR1 and CDR2: MGHRA, YSYEKL. This CDR3 spans 16 amino acids. DNA of the CDR3: TGCGCCAGCAGCCAAGCCCAGAAGGGGCAAGGCTACGAGCAGTACTTC. Translating it yields CASSQAQKGQGYEQYF.

The CDR3: CASSYRDRVDQPQHF. The CDR3 nucleotides are TGTGCCAGCAGTTACCGGGACAGGGTTGATCAGCCCCAGCATTTT. V usage is TRBV6-6 and J usage is TRBJ1-5, with 9 bases fitting TRBD1. V shed 2 bases and J 5 bases; nucleotides not matched to a gene: 4. Germline CDR1 and CDR2: MNHNY and SVGAGI (reference sequence). The length of the CDR3 is 15 residues.

This sequence joins TRBV4-1 and TRBJ2-7; 7 nucleotides match TRBD1. Germline CDR1 and CDR2: MGHRA and YSYEKL. This CDR3 has 15 residues. Unmatched junction bases numbered 4, after V lost 2 bases and J lost 0 bases. The CDR3 DNA reads TGCGCCAGCAGCCAACCTGGACAGGCCTCCTACGAGCAGTACTTC. This sequence encodes CASSQPGQASYEQYF.

The chain recombines TRBV28 with TRBJ2-7, with D perhaps matching TRBD2 (5 bases). Trimming removed 7 bases from V and 4 bases from J, with 17 bases in between. The CDR3 loop spans 14 amino acids. Germline-derived CDR1 and CDR2 are MDHEN and SYDVKM. CDR3 DNA: TGTGCCAGCACCTGGGTGGAAGGGAGTTACGAGCAGTACTTC. Translation gives CASTWVEGSYEQYF.

This chain uses TRBV6-1 with TRBJ2-7, with 7 bases matching TRBD1. Germline trimming cut 10 bases from V and 1 base from J; bases unmatched to any gene: 10. The CDR3 runs to 14 residues. Germline assignment: CDR1 MNHNS and CDR2 SASEGT. For the CDR3, the DNA is TGTGCCACCCAGGACAGGCGCCTATCCTACGAGCAGTACTTC. It encodes CATQDRRLSYEQYF.

The rearrangement links TRBV10-3 to TRBJ2-7, with 10 bases lining up with TRBD2. Germline lookup yields CDR1 ENHRY and CDR2 SYGVKD. V shed 7 bases and J 1 base; nucleotides not matched to a gene: 7. This CDR3 comprises 15 residues. The CDR3: CAITRTSGPSYEQYF. In nucleotides, the CDR3 is TGTGCCATCACTAGGACTAGCGGCCCATCCTACGAGCAGTACTTC.

The genes are TRBV19 and TRBJ2-7, with a weak D call TRBD1 (5 bases). CDR1 is LNHDA and CDR2 is SQIVND in the germline V gene (reference sequence). Trimming cost V 6 bases and J 0 bases, with 15 bases left between them. This CDR3 comprises 15 residues. DNA of the CDR3: TGTGCCAGTAGACCCCAGGGCAGTAGCTCCTACGAGCAGTACTTC. Its protein is CASRPQGSSSYEQYF.

The CDR3 region is CASSVSGRVETQYF. CDR3 DNA sequence: TGCGCCAGCAGCGTTAGCGGGAGGGTTGAGACCCAGTACTTC. The chain has TRBV5-1 and TRBJ2-5; 11 bases are a match to TRBD2. Trimming removed 4 bases from V and 5 bases from J; junction bases left unmatched: 4. Germline V gene sequence: CDR1 SGHRS, CDR2 YFSETQ. The CDR3 is made up of 14 amino acids.

The chain couples TRBV4-2 to TRBJ2-3, with 7 positions matching TRBD2. V was pared by 3 bases and J by 4 bases, with 16 bases of the junction left unmatched. This CDR3 has 18 amino acids. The germline CDR1 and CDR2 sequences are LGHNA and YNFKEQ. The CDR3 loop is CASSQGGTVVWVADTQYF. CDR3 sequence (DNA): TGTGCCAGCAGCCAGGGGGGGACGGTCGTTTGGGTGGCAGATACGCAGTATTTT.